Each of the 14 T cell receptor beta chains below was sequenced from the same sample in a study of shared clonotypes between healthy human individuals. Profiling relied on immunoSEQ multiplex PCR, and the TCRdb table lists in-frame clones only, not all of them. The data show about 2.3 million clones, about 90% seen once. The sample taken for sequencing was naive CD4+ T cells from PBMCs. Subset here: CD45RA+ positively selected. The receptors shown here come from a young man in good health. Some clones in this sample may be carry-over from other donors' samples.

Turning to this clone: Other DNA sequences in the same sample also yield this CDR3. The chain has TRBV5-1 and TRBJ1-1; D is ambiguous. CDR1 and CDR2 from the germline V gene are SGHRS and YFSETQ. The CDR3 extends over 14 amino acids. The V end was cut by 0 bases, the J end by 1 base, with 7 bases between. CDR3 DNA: TGCGCCAGCAGCTTGGCTCTGGGGAACACTGAAGCTTTCTTT. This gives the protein CASSLALGNTEAFF.

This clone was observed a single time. The CDR3 coding sequence is TGTGCCAGCAGCTTAGATGGGGCCCGCTACGAGCAGTACTTC. Translation gives CASSLDGARYEQYF. The chain combines TRBV7-8 with TRBJ2-7, with D possibly TRBD1 on 5 matching bases. Trimming removed 1 base from V and 3 bases from J, with 10 bases in between. CDR3 length: 14 residues. The germline CDR1 and CDR2 sequences are SGHVS and FQNEAQ.

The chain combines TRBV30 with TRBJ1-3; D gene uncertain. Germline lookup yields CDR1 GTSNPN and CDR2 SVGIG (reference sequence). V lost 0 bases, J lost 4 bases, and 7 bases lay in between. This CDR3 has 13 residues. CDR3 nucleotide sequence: TGTGCCTGGAGTGTGAGCCTCGGAAACACCATATATTTT. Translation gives CAWSVSLGNTIYF.

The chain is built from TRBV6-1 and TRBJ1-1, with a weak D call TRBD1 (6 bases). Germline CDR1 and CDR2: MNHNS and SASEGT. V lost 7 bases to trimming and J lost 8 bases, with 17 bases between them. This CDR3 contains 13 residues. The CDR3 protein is CASTSTRGGEAFF. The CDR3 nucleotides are TGTGCCAGCACCTCTACTCGGGGGGGCGAAGCTTTCTTT.

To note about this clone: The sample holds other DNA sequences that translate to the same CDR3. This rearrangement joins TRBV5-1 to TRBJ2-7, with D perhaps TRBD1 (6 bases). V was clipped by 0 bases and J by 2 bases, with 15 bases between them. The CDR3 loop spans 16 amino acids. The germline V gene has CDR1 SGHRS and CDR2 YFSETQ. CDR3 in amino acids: CASSLALTGPTYEQYF. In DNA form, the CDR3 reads TGCGCCAGCAGCTTGGCCTTGACAGGACCAACCTACGAGCAGTACTTC.

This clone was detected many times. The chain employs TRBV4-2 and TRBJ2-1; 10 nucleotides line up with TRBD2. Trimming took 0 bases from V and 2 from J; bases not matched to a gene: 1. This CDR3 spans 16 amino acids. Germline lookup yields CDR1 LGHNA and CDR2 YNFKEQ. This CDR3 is CASSQDGTSAYNEQFF. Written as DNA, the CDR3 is TGTGCCAGCAGCCAAGATGGGACTAGCGCCTACAATGAGCAGTTCTTC.

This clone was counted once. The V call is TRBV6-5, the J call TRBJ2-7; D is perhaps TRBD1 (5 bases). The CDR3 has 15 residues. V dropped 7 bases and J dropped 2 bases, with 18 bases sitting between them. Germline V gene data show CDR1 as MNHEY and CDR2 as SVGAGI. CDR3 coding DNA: TGTGCCAGCAAGAAGAACACAGGCGACGCCTACGAGCAGTACTTC. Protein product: CASKKNTGDAYEQYF.

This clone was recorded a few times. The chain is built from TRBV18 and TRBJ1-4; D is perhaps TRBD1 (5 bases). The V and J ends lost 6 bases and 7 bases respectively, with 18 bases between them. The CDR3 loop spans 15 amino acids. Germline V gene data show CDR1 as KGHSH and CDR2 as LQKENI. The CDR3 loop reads CASSRLSQGGEKLFF. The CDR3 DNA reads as TGTGCCAGCTCCCGATTATCCCAGGGCGGTGAAAAACTGTTTTTT.

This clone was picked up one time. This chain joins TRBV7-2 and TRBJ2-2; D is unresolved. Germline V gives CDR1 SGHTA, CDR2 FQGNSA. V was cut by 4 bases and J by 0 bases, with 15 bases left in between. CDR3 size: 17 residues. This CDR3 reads CASSSLWQLANTGELFF. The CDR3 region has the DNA TGTGCCAGCAGCTCCCTTTGGCAGCTCGCGAACACCGGGGAGCTGTTTTTT. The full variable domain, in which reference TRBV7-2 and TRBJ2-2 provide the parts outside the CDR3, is GAGVSQSPSNKVTEKGKDVELRCDPISGHTALYWYRQSLGQGLEFLIYFQGNSAPDKSGLPSDRFSAERTGGSVSTLTIQRTQQEDSAVYLCASSSLWQLANTGELFFGEGSRLTVL.

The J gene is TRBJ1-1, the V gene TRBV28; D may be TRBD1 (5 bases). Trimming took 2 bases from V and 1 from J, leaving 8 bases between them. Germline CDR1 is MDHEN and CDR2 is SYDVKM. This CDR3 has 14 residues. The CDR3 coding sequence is TGTGCCAGCAGTTTAGAACAGGCGAACACTGAAGCTTTCTTT. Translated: CASSLEQANTEAFF.

For the CDR3, the DNA is TGTGCCAGCAGCTCATTCCTGGGGAACAGCTACGAGCAGTACTTC. Its translation: CASSSFLGNSYEQYF. The chain links TRBV11-1 to TRBJ2-7; the D is unclear. Looked up from germline, CDR1 is SGHAT and CDR2 is FQDESV (reference sequence). The CDR3 length is 15 residues. V lost 4 bases and J lost 3, with 16 bases in between.

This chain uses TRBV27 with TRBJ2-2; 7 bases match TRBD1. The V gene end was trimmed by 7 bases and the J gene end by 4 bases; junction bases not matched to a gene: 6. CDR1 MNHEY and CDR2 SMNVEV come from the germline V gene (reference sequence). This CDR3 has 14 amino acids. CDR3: CASTWDRITGELFF. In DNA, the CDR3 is TGTGCCAGCACTTGGGACAGAATCACCGGGGAGCTGTTTTTT.

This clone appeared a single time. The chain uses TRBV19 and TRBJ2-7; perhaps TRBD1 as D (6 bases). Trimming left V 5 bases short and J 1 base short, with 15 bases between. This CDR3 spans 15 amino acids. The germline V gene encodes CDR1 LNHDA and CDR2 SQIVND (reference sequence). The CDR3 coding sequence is TGTGCCAGTAGTCCCGGGACACCGAAATCCTACGAGCAGTACTTC. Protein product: CASSPGTPKSYEQYF.

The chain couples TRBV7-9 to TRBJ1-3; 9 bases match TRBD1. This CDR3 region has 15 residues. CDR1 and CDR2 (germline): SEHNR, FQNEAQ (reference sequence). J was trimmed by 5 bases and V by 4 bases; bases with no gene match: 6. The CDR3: CASSSDRGRRNTIYF. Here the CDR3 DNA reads TGTGCCAGCAGCTCGGACAGGGGTAGGCGAAACACCATATATTTT.